This note documents a single T cell receptor beta chain sequence. Time point noted: recipient sample about 28 days before transplant, after cytoreduction. Recipients were bled about 28 days pretransplant and at posttransplant days 30, 100, 180. Germline-derived CDR1 and CDR2 are MNHNS and SASEGT. The V end lost 5 bases, the J end lost 5 bases, and 12 bases lay between the germline ends. This CDR3 is built from 13 residues. The protocol was immunoSEQ multiplex PCR, while the TCRdb copy is restricted to in-frame clones and leaves out a portion. This sample has some 18,000 clones, with around 88% found just once. This sample stems from a study of T cell clonotyping in hematopoietic cell transplantation.

Sequenced here: peripheral blood mononuclear cells, sampled before stem cell transplant. V usage is TRBV6-1 and J usage is TRBJ1-2; D gene unclear. The clonotype comes from a man aged 50 to 60 with acute myeloid leukemia. Some clones in this sample may be carry-over from other donors' samples. The CDR3 reads CASSRTLGYGYTF. The CDR3 coding sequence is TGTGCCAGCAGTCGGACTCTCGGGTATGGCTACACCTTC.